This TCR beta chain was obtained from a study of blood T cell repertoires in COVID-19. Background on the study: Some COVID-19 samples were acute and others convalescent; all came from the United States, Italy and Spain. Sources were T cells, B-cell-depleted T cells, or PBMCs; the material itself was cDNA or gDNA.

In the source study's methods: From reference gene primer amplification, estimates of nucleated cell counts were derived. Clones were read by immunoSEQ multiplex PCR, and TCRdb kept only the in-frame ones, dropping some. The V and J calls and the clone size are those of that table, but D and trimming were determined from the DNA. Among 60,000 to 75,000 clones listed, 82% were seen once. This receptor was taken from a human donor in a cohort sampled during active COVID-19. Material: peripheral blood.

Here the CDR3 DNA reads TGCGCCAGCAGCCCGAGAGACAGGGCGCTCCAAGAGACCCAGTACTTC. It translates to CASSPRDRALQETQYF. The chain uses TRBV5-1 and TRBJ2-5, with TRBD1 matching over 7 bases. The CDR3 runs 16 residues. The germline V gene has CDR1 SGHRS and CDR2 YFSETQ. V lost 4 bases, J lost 1 base, and 10 bases stayed unmatched.